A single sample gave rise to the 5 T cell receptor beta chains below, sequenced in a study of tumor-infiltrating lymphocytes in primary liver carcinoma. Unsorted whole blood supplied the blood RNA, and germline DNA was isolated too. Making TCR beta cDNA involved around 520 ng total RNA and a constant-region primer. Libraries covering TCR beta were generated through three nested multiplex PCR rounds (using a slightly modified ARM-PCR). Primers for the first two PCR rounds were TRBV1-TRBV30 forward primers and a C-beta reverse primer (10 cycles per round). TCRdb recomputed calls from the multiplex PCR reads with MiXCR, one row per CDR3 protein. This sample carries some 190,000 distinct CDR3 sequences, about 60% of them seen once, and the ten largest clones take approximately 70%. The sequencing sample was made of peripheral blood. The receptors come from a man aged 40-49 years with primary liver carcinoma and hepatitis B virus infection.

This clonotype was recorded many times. The CDR3 region is CASSLVGTGDEQYF. The CDR3 DNA reads as TGTGCCAGCAGCTTAGTTGGGACAGGGGACGAGCAGTACTTC. The chain is built from TRBV11-2 and TRBJ2-7, with 10 bases fitting TRBD1. Trimming at V came to 1 base and at J to 5 bases, leaving 2 bases not matched to a gene. This CDR3 region has 14 residues. CDR1 is SGHAT, CDR2 FQNNGV, per germline.

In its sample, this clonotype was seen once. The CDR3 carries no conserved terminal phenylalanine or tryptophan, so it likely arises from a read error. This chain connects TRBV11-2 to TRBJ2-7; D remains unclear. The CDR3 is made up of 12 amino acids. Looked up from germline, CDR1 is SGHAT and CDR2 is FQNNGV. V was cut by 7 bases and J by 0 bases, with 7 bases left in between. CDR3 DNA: TGTGCCAGCAACCCCAGCTCCTACGAGCAGTACCTC. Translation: CASNPSSYEQYL.

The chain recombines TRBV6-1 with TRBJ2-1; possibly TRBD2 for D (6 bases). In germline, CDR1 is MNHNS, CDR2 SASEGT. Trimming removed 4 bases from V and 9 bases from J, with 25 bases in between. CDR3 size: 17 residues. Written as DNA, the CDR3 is TGTGCCAGCAGTGGGGGGTCGTGGGCGGGAAAGGTGAGTGAGCAGTTCTTC. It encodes CASSGGSWAGKVSEQFF.

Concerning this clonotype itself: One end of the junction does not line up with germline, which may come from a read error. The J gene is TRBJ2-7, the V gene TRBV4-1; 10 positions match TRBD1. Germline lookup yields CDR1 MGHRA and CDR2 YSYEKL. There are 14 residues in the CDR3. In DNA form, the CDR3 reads TGCTCCAGCAGCCGGGGACAGGGGTCGGACGAGCAGTACTTC. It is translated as CSSSRGQGSDEQYF.

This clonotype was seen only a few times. The CDR3 here is CASSEGTGNEQYF. DNA of the CDR3: TGCGCCAGCAGTGAGGGGACAGGGAACGAGCAGTACTTC. This chain uses TRBV10-1 with TRBJ2-7; the match to TRBD1 covers 9 bases. The CDR3 extends over 13 amino acids. Germline CDR1 WNHNN, CDR2 SYGVQD (reference sequence). Trimming removed 2 bases from V and 5 bases from J; junction bases left unmatched: 1.